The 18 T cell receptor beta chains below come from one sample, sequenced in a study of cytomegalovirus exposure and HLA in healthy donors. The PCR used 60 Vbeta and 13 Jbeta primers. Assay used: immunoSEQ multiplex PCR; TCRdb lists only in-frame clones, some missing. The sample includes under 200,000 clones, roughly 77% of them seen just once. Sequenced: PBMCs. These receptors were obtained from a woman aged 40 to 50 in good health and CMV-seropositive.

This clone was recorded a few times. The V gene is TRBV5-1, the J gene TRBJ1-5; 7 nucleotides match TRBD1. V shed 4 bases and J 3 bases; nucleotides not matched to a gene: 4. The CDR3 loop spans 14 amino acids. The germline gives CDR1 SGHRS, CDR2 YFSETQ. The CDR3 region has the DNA TGCGCCAGCAGCCCTGGACAGGACAATCAGCCCCAGCATTTT. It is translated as CASSPGQDNQPQHF.

The CDR3 DNA reads TGTGCCAGTGTGGTAGGACAGGCCACCGGGGAGCTGTTTTTT. Translated: CASVVGQATGELFF. The chain links TRBV6-1 to TRBJ2-2; TRBD1 aligns across 7 bases. Germline V gene lookup returns CDR1 MNHNS and CDR2 SASEGT. Trimming cost V 9 bases and J 4 bases; bases outside gene matches: 8. The CDR3 runs to 14 residues.

DNA for the CDR3: TGTGCCAGCAGCGTAGCTGCGGGGCGACAAGAGACCCAGTACTTC. It specifies CASSVAAGRQETQYF. This chain links TRBV9 with TRBJ2-5; TRBD2 might be the D (6 bases). Germline V CDR1 and CDR2: SGDLS, YYNGEE. This CDR3 is 15 amino acids long. The germline V and J ends were trimmed by 0 bases and 2 bases, with 11 bases remaining between them.

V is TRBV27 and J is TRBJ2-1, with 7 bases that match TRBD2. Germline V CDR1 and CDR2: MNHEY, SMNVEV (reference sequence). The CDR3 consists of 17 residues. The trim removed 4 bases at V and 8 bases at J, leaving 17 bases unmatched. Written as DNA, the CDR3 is TGTGCCAGCAGTTCAACGATGCGGGGAGGGTCGCTGGATGAGCAGTTCTTC. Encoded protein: CASSSTMRGGSLDEQFF.

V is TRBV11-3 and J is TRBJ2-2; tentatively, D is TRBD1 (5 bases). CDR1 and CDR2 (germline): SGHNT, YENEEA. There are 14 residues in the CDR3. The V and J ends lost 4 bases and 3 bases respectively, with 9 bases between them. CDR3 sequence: CASSSGQYTGELFF. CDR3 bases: TGTGCCAGCAGCTCTGGACAATACACCGGGGAGCTGTTTTTT.

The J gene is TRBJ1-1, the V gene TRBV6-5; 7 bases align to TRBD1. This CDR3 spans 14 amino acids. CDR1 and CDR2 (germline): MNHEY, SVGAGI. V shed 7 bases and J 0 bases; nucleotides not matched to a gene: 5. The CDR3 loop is CASNPGQMNTEAFF. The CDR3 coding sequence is TGTGCCAGCAACCCGGGACAGATGAACACTGAAGCTTTCTTT.

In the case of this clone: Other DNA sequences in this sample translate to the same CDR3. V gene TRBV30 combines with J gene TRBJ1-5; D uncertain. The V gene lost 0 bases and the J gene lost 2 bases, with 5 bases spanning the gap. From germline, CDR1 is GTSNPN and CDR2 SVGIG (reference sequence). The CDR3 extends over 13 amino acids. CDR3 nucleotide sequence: TGTGCCTGGAGTGTAGCGGGCAATCAGCCCCAGCATTTT. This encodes CAWSVAGNQPQHF.

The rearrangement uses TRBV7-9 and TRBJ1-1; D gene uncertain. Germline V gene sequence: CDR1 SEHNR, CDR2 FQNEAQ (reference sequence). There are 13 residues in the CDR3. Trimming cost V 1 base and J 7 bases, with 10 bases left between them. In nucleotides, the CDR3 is TGTGCCAGCAGCTTAGACCACGCGCATGAAGCTTTCTTT. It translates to CASSLDHAHEAFF.

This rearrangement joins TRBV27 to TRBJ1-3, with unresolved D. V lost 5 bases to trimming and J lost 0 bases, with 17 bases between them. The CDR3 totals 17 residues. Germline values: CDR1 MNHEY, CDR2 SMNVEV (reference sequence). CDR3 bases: TGTGCCAGCAGTCCAGGAACGATGCCGGCCTCTGGAAACACCATATATTTT. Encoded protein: CASSPGTMPASGNTIYF.

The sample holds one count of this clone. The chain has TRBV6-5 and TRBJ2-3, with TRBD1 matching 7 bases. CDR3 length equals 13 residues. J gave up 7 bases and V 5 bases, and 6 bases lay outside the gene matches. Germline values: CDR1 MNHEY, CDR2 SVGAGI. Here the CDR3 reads CASSEQGQNTQYF. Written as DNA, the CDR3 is TGTGCCAGCAGTGAGCAGGGACAGAATACGCAGTATTTT.

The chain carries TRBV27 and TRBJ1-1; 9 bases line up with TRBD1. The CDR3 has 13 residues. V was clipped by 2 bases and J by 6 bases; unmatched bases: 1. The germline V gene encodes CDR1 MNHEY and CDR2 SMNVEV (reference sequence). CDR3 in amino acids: CASSLRDRAEAFF. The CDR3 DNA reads TGTGCCAGCAGTTTACGGGACAGGGCTGAAGCTTTCTTT.

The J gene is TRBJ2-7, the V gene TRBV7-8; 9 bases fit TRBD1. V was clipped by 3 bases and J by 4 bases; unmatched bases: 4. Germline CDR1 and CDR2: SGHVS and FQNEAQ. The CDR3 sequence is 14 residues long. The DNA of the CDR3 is TGTGCCAGCAGCTTGTGGGACAGGGCATACGAGCAGTACTTC. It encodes CASSLWDRAYEQYF.

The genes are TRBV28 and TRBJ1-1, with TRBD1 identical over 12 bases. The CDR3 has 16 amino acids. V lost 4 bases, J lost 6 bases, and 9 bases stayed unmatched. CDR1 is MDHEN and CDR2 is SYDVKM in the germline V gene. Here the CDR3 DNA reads TGTGCCAGCAGTTCGGGACAGGGGGCGGTTGGGGCTGAAGCTTTCTTT. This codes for CASSSGQGAVGAEAFF.

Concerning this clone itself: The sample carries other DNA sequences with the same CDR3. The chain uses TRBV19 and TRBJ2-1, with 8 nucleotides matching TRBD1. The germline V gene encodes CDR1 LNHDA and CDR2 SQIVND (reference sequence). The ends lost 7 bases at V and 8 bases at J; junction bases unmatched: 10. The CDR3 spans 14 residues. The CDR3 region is CASIPRGRRDEQFF. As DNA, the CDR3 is TGTGCCAGTATCCCCAGGGGGCGAAGGGATGAGCAGTTCTTC.

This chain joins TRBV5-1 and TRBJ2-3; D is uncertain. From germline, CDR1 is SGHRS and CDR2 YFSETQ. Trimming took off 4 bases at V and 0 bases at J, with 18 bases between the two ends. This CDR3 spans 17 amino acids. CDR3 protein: CASSLTAMAGSTDTQYF. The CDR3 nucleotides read TGCGCCAGCAGCCTGACGGCGATGGCAGGCAGCACAGATACGCAGTATTTT.

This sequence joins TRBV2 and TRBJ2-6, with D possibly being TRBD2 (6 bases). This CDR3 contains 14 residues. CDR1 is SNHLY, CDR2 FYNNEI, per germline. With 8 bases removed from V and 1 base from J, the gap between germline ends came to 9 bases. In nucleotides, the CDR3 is TGTGCCAGCCTTGGACTATCTGGGGCCAACGTCCTGACTTTC. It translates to CASLGLSGANVLTF. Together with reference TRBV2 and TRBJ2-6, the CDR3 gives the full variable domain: EPEVTQTPSHQVTQMGQEVILRCVPISNHLYFYWYRQILGQKVEFLVSFYNNEISEKSEIFDDQFSVERPDGSNFTLKIRSTKLEDSAMYFCASLGLSGANVLTFGAGSRLTVL.

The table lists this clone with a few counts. CDR3 DNA sequence: TGTGCCAGCAGCCAAAGAGCTTCCCTGAACACCGGGGAGCTGTTTTTT. Translated, it gives CASSQRASLNTGELFF. The chain carries TRBV14 and TRBJ2-2; D not resolved. Germline V gives CDR1 SGHDN, CDR2 FVKESK. Trimming pared 2 bases from V and 1 base from J, leaving 11 bases between. The CDR3 length is 16 residues. Full variable domain (remainder filled in from reference TRBV14 and TRBJ2-2): EAGVTQFPSHSVIEKGQTVTLRCDPISGHDNLYWYRRVMGKEIKFLLHFVKESKQDESGMPNNRFLAERTGGTYSTLKVQPAELEDSGVYFCASSQRASLNTGELFFGEGSRLTVL.

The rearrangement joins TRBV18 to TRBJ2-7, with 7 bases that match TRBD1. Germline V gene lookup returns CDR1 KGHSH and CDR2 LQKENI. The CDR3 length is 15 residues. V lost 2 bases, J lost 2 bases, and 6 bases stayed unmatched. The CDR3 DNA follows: TGTGCCAGCTCACCAGCGGACAGGCGAACCTACGAGCAGTACTTC. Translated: CASSPADRRTYEQYF.